Each of the 32 T cell receptor beta chains below was sequenced from the same sample in a study of T cells in localized non-small cell lung cancer. Here immunoSEQ multiplex PCR was the method, and the copy in TCRdb shows in-frame clones only, minus some. The repertoire includes fewer than 35,000 clones, 94% of them detected once, and roughly 0.73% sits in the top ten. Sequenced here: peripheral blood, sampled before any cancer treatment. These receptors were collected from a woman between 35 and 75 years old with stage I lung adenocarcinoma.

This sequence joins TRBV19 and TRBJ1-1; no clear D gene. CDR1 is LNHDA, CDR2 SQIVND, per germline (reference sequence). Between the trimmed V and J ends, which lost 9 bases and 0 bases, there was a span of 2 bases. The CDR3 totals 10 residues. The DNA of the CDR3 is TGTGCCAGCATGAACACTGAAGCTTTCTTT. As protein: CASMNTEAFF.

V and J are TRBV19 and TRBJ1-4; the D is unclear. This CDR3 has 14 amino acids. V was trimmed by 7 bases and J by 6 bases, leaving 15 bases between them. The V gene's germline CDR1 is LNHDA and CDR2 SQIVND (reference sequence). The CDR3 DNA reads as TGTGCCAGTACCCGAAAGGGTTGGGATGAAAAACTGTTTTTT. Its protein product is CASTRKGWDEKLFF.

J is TRBJ2-7 and V is TRBV2, with TRBD2 identical over 14 bases. The germline CDR1 and CDR2 sequences are SNHLY and FYNNEI. The CDR3 is 15 residues long. The trim removed 6 bases at V and 2 bases at J, leaving 3 bases unmatched. CDR3 sequence reads: CASSGGLAGAYEQYF. CDR3 sequence (DNA): TGTGCCAGCAGCGGGGGACTAGCGGGAGCCTACGAGCAGTACTTC. The full variable domain, rest sourced from reference TRBV2 and TRBJ2-7, is EPEVTQTPSHQVTQMGQEVILRCVPISNHLYFYWYRQILGQKVEFLVSFYNNEISEKSEIFDDQFSVERPDGSNFTLKIRSTKLEDSAMYFCASSGGLAGAYEQYFGPGTRLTVT.

This clone has only a few counts. This chain links TRBV14 with TRBJ1-6, with D possibly TRBD1 on 5 matching bases. The V end lost 3 bases, the J end lost 6 bases, and 9 bases lay between the germline ends. Germline V gene lookup returns CDR1 SGHDN and CDR2 FVKESK. This CDR3 spans 14 amino acids. This CDR3 is CASSQGLSNSPLHF. CDR3 sequence (DNA): TGTGCCAGCAGCCAGGGACTTAGTAATTCACCCCTCCACTTT.

V and J are TRBV6-1 and TRBJ1-5, with D possibly being TRBD1 (5 bases). CDR1 and CDR2 from the germline V gene are MNHNS and SASEGT. This CDR3 spans 13 amino acids. Trimming stripped 7 bases from V and 5 bases from J, with 12 bases between. The DNA for the CDR3 is TGTGCCAGCATCCCCACGGGGCATCAGCCCCAGCATTTT. It specifies CASIPTGHQPQHF.

This chain connects TRBV27 to TRBJ1-2; 9 bases line up with TRBD1. V dropped 9 bases and J dropped 1; count of bases not matched to a gene: 3. The germline CDR1 and CDR2 sequences are MNHEY and SMNVEV (reference sequence). The CDR3 extends over 13 amino acids. CDR3 coding DNA: TGTGCCAGGAGGGACAGGGATAACTATGGCTACACCTTC. Protein product: CARRDRDNYGYTF.

The chain is built from TRBV4-1 and TRBJ1-3, with D uncertain. V lost 1 base and J lost 0, with 13 bases in between. The germline V gene has CDR1 MGHRA and CDR2 YSYEKL. The CDR3 length is 17 residues. The chain's CDR3 is CASSQASARRSGNTIYF. CDR3 nucleotides: TGCGCCAGCAGCCAAGCCAGCGCCCGTCGCTCTGGAAACACCATATATTTT.

The chain employs TRBV13 and TRBJ2-6, with 8 nucleotides matching TRBD1. The CDR3 covers 19 residues. The ends lost 4 bases at V and 1 base at J; junction bases unmatched: 12. Per the germline V gene, CDR1 is PRHDT and CDR2 is FYEKMQ (reference sequence). This CDR3 reads CASSSGTGPVESGANVLTF. CDR3 bases: TGTGCCAGCAGCTCTGGGACAGGACCCGTGGAGTCTGGGGCCAACGTCCTGACTTTC.

V gene TRBV2 combines with J gene TRBJ2-2; either TRBD1 or TRBD2 may supply D (5 bases each). This CDR3 region has 15 residues. V lost 6 bases and J 13 bases, leaving 24 bases between the germline ends. Germline CDR1 and CDR2: SNHLY and FYNNEI. The DNA for the CDR3 is TGTGCCAGCAGCGCACGGACCGGGACCCCAACGGGGCTGTTTTTT. Translating gives CASSARTGTPTGLFF.

This chain joins TRBV7-8 and TRBJ2-7, with a possible D match to TRBD2 (6 bases). V shed 1 base and J shed 2 bases, with 12 bases lying between them. Germline loops: CDR1 SGHVS, CDR2 FQNEAQ. This CDR3 has 15 amino acids. CDR3 in amino acids: CASSLVVTRTYEQYF. The CDR3 nucleotides are TGTGCCAGCAGCTTAGTGGTGACTAGGACCTACGAGCAGTACTTC.

The V gene is TRBV27, the J gene TRBJ2-3, with 12 bases fitting TRBD2. CDR1 and CDR2 (germline): MNHEY, SMNVEV (reference sequence). This CDR3 has 16 amino acids. V gave up 4 bases and J gave up 3 bases; unmatched junction bases: 5. CDR3: CASSSPSGRGTDTQYF. The CDR3 region has the DNA TGTGCCAGCAGTTCCCCTAGCGGGAGGGGGACAGATACGCAGTATTTT.

The chain combines TRBV5-1 with TRBJ1-2, with D maybe TRBD1 (6 bases). The CDR3 is 14 residues long. CDR1 and CDR2 from the germline V gene are SGHRS and YFSETQ. Trimming removed 0 bases from V and 8 bases from J, with 14 bases in between. The chain's CDR3 is CASSLEGGPRGYTF. CDR3 in DNA: TGCGCCAGCAGCTTGGAGGGGGGGCCGCGGGGCTACACCTTC.

The gene calls are TRBV6-6 and TRBJ1-5, with TRBD1 as a possible D gene (6 bases). Per germline, CDR1 MNHNY and CDR2 SVGAGI (reference sequence). This CDR3 is 15 amino acids long. Between the trimmed V and J ends, which lost 6 bases and 6 bases, there was a span of 18 bases. The CDR3 DNA reads as TGTGCCAGCAGCCCCCCTGGGGGCGCAGGTCAGCCCCAGCATTTT. This encodes CASSPPGGAGQPQHF.

The rearrangement joins TRBV12-5 to TRBJ2-3, with 10 nucleotides matching TRBD1. Unmatched junction bases numbered 0, after V lost 4 bases and J lost 8 bases. CDR1 is LGHNT and CDR2 is FRNRAP in the germline V gene. The CDR3 loop spans 12 amino acids. CDR3 sequence: CASGWDRGTQYF. CDR3 DNA sequence: TGTGCTAGTGGTTGGGACAGGGGTACGCAGTATTTT. Variable domain in full (rest from reference TRBV12-5 and TRBJ2-3): DARVTQTPRHKVTEMGQEVTMRCQPILGHNTVFWYRQTMMQGLELLAYFRNRAPLDDSGMPKDRFSAEMPDATLATLKIQPSEPRDSAVYFCASGWDRGTQYFGPGTRLTVL.

The chain has TRBV4-2 and TRBJ2-4; D gene uncertain. The CDR3 length is 14 residues. CDR1 is LGHNA, CDR2 YNFKEQ, per germline. The germline V and J ends were trimmed by 4 bases and 8 bases, with 15 bases remaining between them. The CDR3 loop is CASSRRAQEDIQYF. The CDR3, as DNA: TGTGCCAGCAGCCGCCGCGCCCAGGAAGACATTCAGTACTTC.

V is TRBV27 and J is TRBJ2-7; TRBD2 agrees at 14 bases. J lost 3 bases, V lost 6 bases, and 7 bases had no gene match. The CDR3 consists of 16 residues. CDR1 is MNHEY and CDR2 is SMNVEV in the germline V gene (reference sequence). The CDR3 loop reads CASRGLAGASYYEQYF. The CDR3 region has the DNA TGTGCCAGCAGGGGACTAGCGGGGGCCTCTTACTACGAGCAGTACTTC.

The chain carries TRBV28 and TRBJ2-7; the match to TRBD2 covers 16 bases. Germline lookup yields CDR1 MDHEN and CDR2 SYDVKM. V gave up 4 bases and J gave up 9 bases; unmatched junction bases: 9. The CDR3 is 16 residues long. CDR3 in DNA: TGTGCCAGCAGTTCCCCCGGGACTAGCGGGGGGGCCGGGCAGTACTTC. Translation: CASSSPGTSGGAGQYF.

This rearrangement joins TRBV9 to TRBJ2-7, with 7 bases fitting TRBD2. Germline CDR1 is SGDLS and CDR2 is YYNGEE. Trimming cost V 3 bases and J 4 bases; bases outside gene matches: 10. CDR3 length: 15 residues. The CDR3 loop reads CASSAGGDGSYEQYF. The CDR3 DNA sequence: TGTGCCAGCAGCGCGGGGGGAGATGGGTCTTACGAGCAGTACTTC.

The chain has TRBV11-2 and TRBJ2-2, with 7 bases identical to TRBD2. There are 16 residues in the CDR3. From germline, CDR1 is SGHAT and CDR2 FQNNGV. After removal of 0 bases from V and 5 bases from J, the junction contained 6 bases not matched to a gene. CDR3 region: CASSLDYRGGTGELFF. As DNA, the CDR3 is TGTGCCAGCAGCTTAGATTATCGGGGAGGGACCGGGGAGCTGTTTTTT.

This clone was observed a single time. The V call is TRBV7-9, the J call TRBJ1-1; D may be TRBD1 (5 bases). V lost 1 base to trimming and J lost 1 base, with 7 bases between them. The CDR3 has 14 amino acids. Germline CDR1 reads SEHNR; CDR2 reads FQNEAQ (reference sequence). This chain's CDR3 is CASSLVTENTEAFF. DNA of the CDR3: TGTGCCAGCAGCTTAGTGACAGAGAACACTGAAGCTTTCTTT. The full variable domain, completed using reference TRBV7-9 and TRBJ1-1, is DTGVSQNPRHKITKRGQNVTFRCDPISEHNRLYWYRQTLGQGPEFLTYFQNEAQLEKSRLLSDRFSAERPKGSFSTLEIQRTEQGDSAMYLCASSLVTENTEAFFGQGTRLTVV.

The rearrangement joins TRBV5-6 to TRBJ2-5, with 7 bases lining up with TRBD1. Germline-derived CDR1 and CDR2 are SGHDT and YYEEEE. V shed 4 bases and J 1 base; nucleotides not matched to a gene: 7. The CDR3 extends over 15 amino acids. The CDR3 sequence: CASSGLQGVQETQYF. DNA for the CDR3: TGTGCCAGCAGCGGACTTCAGGGGGTCCAAGAGACCCAGTACTTC.

CDR3 DNA: TGTGCCAGCAGTTGGGTCTTGGCGGCTAATTCACCCCTCCACTTT. This gives the protein CASSWVLAANSPLHF. The chain has TRBV2 and TRBJ1-6; D uncertain. There are 15 residues in the CDR3. Trimming left V 5 bases short and J 6 bases short, with 14 bases between. Germline V CDR1 and CDR2: SNHLY, FYNNEI.

This chain joins TRBV27 and TRBJ1-2; D unclear. Germline-derived CDR1 and CDR2 are MNHEY and SMNVEV (reference sequence). Trimming removed 7 bases from V and 5 bases from J, with 11 bases in between. The CDR3 has 12 amino acids. CDR3: CASTTGGYGYTF. CDR3 nucleotides: TGTGCCAGCACCACCGGTGGGTATGGCTACACCTTC.

The V gene is TRBV28, the J gene TRBJ2-4; D is undetermined. Trimming pared 6 bases from V and 2 bases from J, leaving 8 bases between. Germline V gene data show CDR1 as MDHEN and CDR2 as SYDVKM. This CDR3 has 13 amino acids. In DNA, the CDR3 is TGTGCCAGCAGAGGGCGGCCCAAAAACATTCAGTACTTC. Protein: CASRGRPKNIQYF.

Details on this clone: The junction shows a germline mismatch at one end, possibly a read error. The V call is TRBV5-1, the J call TRBJ2-7; 9 bases fit TRBD1. This CDR3 region has 14 residues. The germline gives CDR1 SGHRS, CDR2 YFSETQ. The DNA of the CDR3 is TGCGCCAGCAGCTTCGGAACCCCGGGACAGGGAAGTCACTTC. This encodes CASSFGTPGQGSHF.

The chain links TRBV7-9 to TRBJ2-7; D tentatively fits TRBD1 or TRBD2 (6 bases each). The CDR3 has 14 amino acids. Germline values: CDR1 SEHNR, CDR2 FQNEAQ (reference sequence). V gave up 4 bases and J gave up 3 bases, with 13 bases separating them. CDR3 amino acids: CASSSSGGIYEQYF. The CDR3 DNA sequence: TGTGCCAGCAGCTCATCCGGGGGCATCTACGAGCAGTACTTC.

This clone was seen only once. The chain is built from TRBV7-9 and TRBJ1-2; 10 bases agree with TRBD1. The ends lost 4 bases at V and 7 bases at J; junction bases unmatched: 12. The CDR3 sequence is 16 residues long. CDR1 SEHNR and CDR2 FQNEAQ come from the germline V gene (reference sequence). The CDR3 loop is CASSSGTGVSLGGYTF. The CDR3 DNA sequence: TGTGCCAGCAGCTCCGGGACAGGGGTTTCTTTAGGTGGCTACACCTTC. Based on the CDR3 plus reference TRBV7-9 and TRBJ1-2, the full variable domain is DTGVSQNPRHKITKRGQNVTFRCDPISEHNRLYWYRQTLGQGPEFLTYFQNEAQLEKSRLLSDRFSAERPKGSFSTLEIQRTEQGDSAMYLCASSSGTGVSLGGYTFGSGTRLTVV.

This rearrangement joins TRBV5-1 to TRBJ1-2, with unresolved D. Germline CDR1 SGHRS, CDR2 YFSETQ. V gave up 1 base and J gave up 1 base, with 11 bases separating them. This CDR3 is built from 15 residues. The CDR3 nucleotides are TGCGCCAGCAGCTTGTCTCCGGGAGGTAACTATGGCTACACCTTC. As protein: CASSLSPGGNYGYTF.

This chain links TRBV6-5 with TRBJ1-1; D is ambiguous. V dropped 7 bases and J dropped 1 base, with 4 bases sitting between them. The CDR3 totals 11 residues. Per germline, CDR1 MNHEY and CDR2 SVGAGI. This CDR3 is CASTQNTEAFF. The CDR3 nucleotides are TGTGCCAGCACACAGAACACTGAAGCTTTCTTT.

The rearrangement uses TRBV6-1 and TRBJ2-5; D possibly corresponds to TRBD2 (7 bases). CDR1 MNHNS and CDR2 SASEGT come from the germline V gene. The V gene lost 6 bases and the J gene lost 5 bases, with 13 bases spanning the gap. This CDR3 region has 13 residues. The CDR3 DNA sequence: TGTGCCAGCAGGAAAGGGGGGGTGGAGACCCAGTACTTC. Residues: CASRKGGVETQYF.

V gene TRBV6-6 combines with J gene TRBJ2-7; either TRBD1 or TRBD2 may fit D (5 bases each). The CDR3 has 16 residues. V dropped 5 bases and J dropped 3 bases, with 20 bases sitting between them. The germline V gene has CDR1 MNHNY and CDR2 SVGAGI (reference sequence). As DNA, the CDR3 is TGTGCCAGCAGTCCCACCGGGACGGACGGAGTCTACGAGCAGTACTTC. Protein sequence: CASSPTGTDGVYEQYF.

The chain joins TRBV18 to TRBJ2-5; D is perhaps TRBD1 (5 bases). The germline V and J ends were trimmed by 0 bases and 0 bases, with 11 bases remaining between them. Germline V gene data show CDR1 as KGHSH and CDR2 as LQKENI. CDR3 length: 16 residues. This CDR3 reads CASSPPKPGNQETQYF. The CDR3 coding sequence is TGTGCCAGCTCACCACCGAAACCAGGGAACCAAGAGACCCAGTACTTC. Complete variable domain (other parts from reference TRBV18 and TRBJ2-5): NAGVMQNPRHLVRRRGQEARLRCSPMKGHSHVYWYRQLPEEGLKFMVYLQKENIIDESGMPKERFSAEFPKEGPSILRIQQVVRGDSAAYFCASSPPKPGNQETQYFGPGTRLLVL.